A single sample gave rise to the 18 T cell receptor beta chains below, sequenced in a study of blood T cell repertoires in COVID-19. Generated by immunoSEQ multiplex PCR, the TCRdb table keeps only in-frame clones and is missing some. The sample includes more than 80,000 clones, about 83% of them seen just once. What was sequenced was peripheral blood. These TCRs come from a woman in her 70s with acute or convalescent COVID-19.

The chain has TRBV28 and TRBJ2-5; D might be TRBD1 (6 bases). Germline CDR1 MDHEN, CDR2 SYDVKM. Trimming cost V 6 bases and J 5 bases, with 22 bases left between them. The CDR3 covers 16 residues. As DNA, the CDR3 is TGTGCCAGCAGCCCCTCGACCAGGGGCCCCCAGGAGACCCAGTACTTC. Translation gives CASSPSTRGPQETQYF. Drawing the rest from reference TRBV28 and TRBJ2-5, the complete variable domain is DVKVTQSSRYLVKRTGEKVFLECVQDMDHENMFWYRQDPGLGLRLIYFSYDVKMKEKGDIPEGYSVSREKKERFSLILESASTNQTSMYLCASSPSTRGPQETQYFGPGTRLLVL.

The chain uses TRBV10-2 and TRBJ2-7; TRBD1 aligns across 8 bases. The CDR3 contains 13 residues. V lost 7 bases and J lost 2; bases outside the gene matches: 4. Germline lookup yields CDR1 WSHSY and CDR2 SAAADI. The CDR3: CASKGQATYEQYF. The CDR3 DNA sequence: TGCGCCAGCAAGGGACAGGCCACCTACGAGCAGTACTTC.

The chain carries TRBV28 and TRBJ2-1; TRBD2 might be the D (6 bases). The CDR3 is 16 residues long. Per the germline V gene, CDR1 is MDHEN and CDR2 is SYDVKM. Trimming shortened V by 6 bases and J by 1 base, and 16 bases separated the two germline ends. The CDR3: CASSPPFRGSYNEQFF. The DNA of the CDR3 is TGTGCCAGCAGCCCACCTTTTCGGGGGTCCTACAATGAGCAGTTCTTC.

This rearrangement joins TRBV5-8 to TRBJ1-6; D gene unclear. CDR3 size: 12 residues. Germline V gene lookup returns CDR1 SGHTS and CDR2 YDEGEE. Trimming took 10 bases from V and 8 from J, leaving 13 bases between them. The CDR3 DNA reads TGTGCCCCCGGGCCCGGGGATTCACCCCTCCACTTT. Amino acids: CAPGPGDSPLHF.

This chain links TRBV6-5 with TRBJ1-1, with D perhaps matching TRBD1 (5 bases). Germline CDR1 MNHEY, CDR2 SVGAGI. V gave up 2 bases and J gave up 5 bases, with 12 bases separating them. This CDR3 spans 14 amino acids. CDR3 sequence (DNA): TGTGCCAGCAGTTACGACGGGGGAGGTACTGAAGCTTTCTTT. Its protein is CASSYDGGGTEAFF.

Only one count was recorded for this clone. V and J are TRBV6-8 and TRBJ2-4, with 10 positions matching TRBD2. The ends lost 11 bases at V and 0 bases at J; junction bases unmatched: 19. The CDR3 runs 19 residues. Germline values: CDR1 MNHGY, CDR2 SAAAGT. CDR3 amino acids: CALSYGLAGDPLAKNIQYF. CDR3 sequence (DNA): TGTGCCCTCAGTTACGGGCTAGCGGGGGACCCGTTAGCCAAAAACATTCAGTACTTC.

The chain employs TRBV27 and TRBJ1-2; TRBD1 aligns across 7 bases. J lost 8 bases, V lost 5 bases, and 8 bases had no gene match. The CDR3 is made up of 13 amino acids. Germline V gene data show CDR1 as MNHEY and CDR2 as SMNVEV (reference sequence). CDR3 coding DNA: TGTGCCAGCAGTCTGTACCGACAGGGCGGCTACACCTTC. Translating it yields CASSLYRQGGYTF.

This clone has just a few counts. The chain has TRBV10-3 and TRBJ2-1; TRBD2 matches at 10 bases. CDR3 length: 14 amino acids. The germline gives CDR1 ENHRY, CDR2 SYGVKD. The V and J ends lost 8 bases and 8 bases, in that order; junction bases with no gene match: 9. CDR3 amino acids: CAIVDSGGSDEQFF. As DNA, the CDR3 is TGTGCCATCGTGGATAGCGGGGGGTCAGATGAGCAGTTCTTC.

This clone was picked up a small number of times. CDR3 loop: CASSLLGGNTEAFF. CDR3 sequence (DNA): TGTGCCAGCAGTTTACTAGGGGGGAACACTGAAGCTTTCTTT. V and J are TRBV28 and TRBJ1-1; the D gene is possibly TRBD1 (6 bases). The CDR3 has 14 residues. The V and J ends lost 2 bases and 1 base respectively, with 8 bases between them. The V gene's germline CDR1 is MDHEN and CDR2 SYDVKM. The full variable domain, in which reference TRBV28 and TRBJ1-1 provide the parts outside the CDR3, is DVKVTQSSRYLVKRTGEKVFLECVQDMDHENMFWYRQDPGLGLRLIYFSYDVKMKEKGDIPEGYSVSREKKERFSLILESASTNQTSMYLCASSLLGGNTEAFFGQGTRLTVV.

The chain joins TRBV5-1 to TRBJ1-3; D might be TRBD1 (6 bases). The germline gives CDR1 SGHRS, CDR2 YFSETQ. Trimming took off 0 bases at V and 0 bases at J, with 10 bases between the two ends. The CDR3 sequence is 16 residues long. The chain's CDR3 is CASSLDPTGSGNTIYF. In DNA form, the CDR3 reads TGCGCCAGCAGCTTGGATCCGACAGGCTCTGGAAACACCATATATTTT. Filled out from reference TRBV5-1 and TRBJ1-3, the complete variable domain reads KAGVTQTPRYLIKTRGQQVTLSCSPISGHRSVSWYQQTPGQGLQFLFEYFSETQRNKGNFPGRFSGRQFSNSRSEMNVSTLELGDSALYLCASSLDPTGSGNTIYFGEGSWLTVV.

CDR3 region: CASSLEAGQGDYTF. As DNA, the CDR3 is TGTGCCAGCAGTTTAGAGGCGGGACAGGGGGACTACACCTTC. This chain joins TRBV28 and TRBJ1-2, with 11 positions matching TRBD1. The CDR3 sequence is 14 residues long. Germline values: CDR1 MDHEN, CDR2 SYDVKM. V was clipped by 2 bases and J by 10 bases; unmatched bases: 6.

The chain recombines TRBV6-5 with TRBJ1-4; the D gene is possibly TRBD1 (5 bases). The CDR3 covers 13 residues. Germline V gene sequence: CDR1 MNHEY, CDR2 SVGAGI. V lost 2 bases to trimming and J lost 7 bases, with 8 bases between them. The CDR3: CASSYGQGEKLFF. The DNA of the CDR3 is TGTGCCAGCAGTTACGGCCAGGGTGAAAAACTGTTTTTT.

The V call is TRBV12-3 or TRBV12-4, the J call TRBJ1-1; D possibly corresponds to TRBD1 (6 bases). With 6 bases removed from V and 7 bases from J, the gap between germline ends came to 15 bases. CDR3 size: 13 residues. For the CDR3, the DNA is TGTGCCAGCAGCCCTAACAGGGTACATGAAGCTTTCTTT. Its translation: CASSPNRVHEAFF.

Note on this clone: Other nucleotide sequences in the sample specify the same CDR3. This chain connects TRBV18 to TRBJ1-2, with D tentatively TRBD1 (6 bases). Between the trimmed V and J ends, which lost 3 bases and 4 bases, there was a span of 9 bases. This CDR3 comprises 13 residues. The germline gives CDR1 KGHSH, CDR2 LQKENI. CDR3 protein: CASSPDRSYGYTF. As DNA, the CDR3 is TGTGCCAGCTCACCGGACAGAAGCTATGGCTACACCTTC.

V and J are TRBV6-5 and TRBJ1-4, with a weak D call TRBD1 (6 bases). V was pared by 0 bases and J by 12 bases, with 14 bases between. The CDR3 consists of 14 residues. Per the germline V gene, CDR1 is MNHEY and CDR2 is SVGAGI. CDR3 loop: CASSYSTQGLELFF. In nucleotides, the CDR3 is TGTGCCAGCAGTTACTCGACTCAGGGGCTCGAACTGTTTTTT.

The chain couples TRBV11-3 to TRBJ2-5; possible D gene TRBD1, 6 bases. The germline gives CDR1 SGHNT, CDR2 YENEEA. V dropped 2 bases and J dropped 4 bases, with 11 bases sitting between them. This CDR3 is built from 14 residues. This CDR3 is CASSLWLGAETQYF. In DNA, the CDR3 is TGTGCCAGCAGCTTATGGCTGGGGGCAGAGACCCAGTACTTC.

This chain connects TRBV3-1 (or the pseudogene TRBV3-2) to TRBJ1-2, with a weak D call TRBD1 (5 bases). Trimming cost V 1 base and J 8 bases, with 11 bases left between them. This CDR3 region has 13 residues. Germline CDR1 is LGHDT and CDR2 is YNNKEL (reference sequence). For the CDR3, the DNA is TGTGCCAGCAGCCAAGCGCAGGGAGGCGGCTACACCTTC. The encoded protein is CASSQAQGGGYTF.

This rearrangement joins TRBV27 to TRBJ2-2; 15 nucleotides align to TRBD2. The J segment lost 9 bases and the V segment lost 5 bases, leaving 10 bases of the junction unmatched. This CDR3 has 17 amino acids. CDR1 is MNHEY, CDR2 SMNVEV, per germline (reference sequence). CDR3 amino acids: CASSRGLAGGYWWELFF. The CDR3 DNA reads TGTGCCAGCAGTCGTGGACTAGCGGGGGGGTATTGGTGGGAGCTGTTTTTT.